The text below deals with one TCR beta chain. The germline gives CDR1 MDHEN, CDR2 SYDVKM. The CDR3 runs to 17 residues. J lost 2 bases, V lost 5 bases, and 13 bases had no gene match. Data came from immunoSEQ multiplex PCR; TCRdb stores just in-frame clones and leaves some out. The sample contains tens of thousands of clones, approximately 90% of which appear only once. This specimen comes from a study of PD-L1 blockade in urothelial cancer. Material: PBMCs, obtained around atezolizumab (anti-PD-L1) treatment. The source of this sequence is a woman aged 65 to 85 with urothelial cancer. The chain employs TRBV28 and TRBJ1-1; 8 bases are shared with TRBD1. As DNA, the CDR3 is TGTGCCAGCAGTCCCGACGGGACAGGCTTCATTAACACTGAAGCTTTCTTT. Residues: CASSPDGTGFINTEAFF.